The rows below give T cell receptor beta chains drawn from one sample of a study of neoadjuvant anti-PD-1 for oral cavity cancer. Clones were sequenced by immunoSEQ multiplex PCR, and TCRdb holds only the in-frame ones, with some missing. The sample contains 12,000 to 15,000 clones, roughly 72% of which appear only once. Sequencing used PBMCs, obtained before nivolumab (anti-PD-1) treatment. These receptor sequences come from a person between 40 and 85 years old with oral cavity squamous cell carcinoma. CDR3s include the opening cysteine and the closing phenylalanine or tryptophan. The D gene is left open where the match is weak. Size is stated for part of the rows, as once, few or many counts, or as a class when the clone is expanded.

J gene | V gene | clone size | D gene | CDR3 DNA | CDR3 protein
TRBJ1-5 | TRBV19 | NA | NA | TGTGCCAGTGAAATGACTCAGCGGGGTCGTCAGCCCCAGCATTTT | CASEMTQRGRQPQHF
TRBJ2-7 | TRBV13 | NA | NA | TGTGCCAGCAGCTTAGCGTCGCGGGTCTACGAGCAGTACTTC | CASSLASRVYEQYF
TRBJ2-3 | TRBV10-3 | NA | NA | TGTGCCAGCTTGAGGGGGAGCACAGATACGCAGTATTTT | CASLRGSTDTQYF
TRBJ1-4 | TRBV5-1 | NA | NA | TGCGCCAGCAGCTTGGAGGTCTCTAATGAAAAACTGTTTTTT | CASSLEVSNEKLFF
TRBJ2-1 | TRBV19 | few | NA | TGTGCCAGTAGCCTAGTCCCGGGCAATGAGCAGTTCTTC | CASSLVPGNEQFF
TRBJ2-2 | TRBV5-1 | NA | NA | TGCGCCAGCAGGAGGGCCCCGCTGGACACCGGGGAGCTGTTTTTT | CASRRAPLDTGELFF
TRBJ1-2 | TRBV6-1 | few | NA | TGTGCCAGCAGTGTTCCCGGACGGAACTATGGCTACACCTTC | CASSVPGRNYGYTF
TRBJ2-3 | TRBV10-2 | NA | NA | TGCGCCAGCAGTGAGTCGACGGGGATAGATACGCAGTATTTT | CASSESTGIDTQYF
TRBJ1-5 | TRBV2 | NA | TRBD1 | TGTGCCAGCAGTGGGATAGATAGGGACAGCAACTATGATCAGCCCCAGCATTTT | CASSGIDRDSNYDQPQHF
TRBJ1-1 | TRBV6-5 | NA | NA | TGTGCCAGCAGTTACTACCAGACCGGGAAGCACACTGAAGCTTTCTTT | CASSYYQTGKHTEAFF
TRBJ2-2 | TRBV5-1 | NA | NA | TGCGCCAGCAGCTTGACGGGACACCCGAACACCGGGGAGCTGTTTTTT | CASSLTGHPNTGELFF
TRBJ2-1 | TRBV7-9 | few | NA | TGTGCCAGCAGCACCACGGGTGGTAGGCTAGCCTACTCCAATGAGCAGTTCTTC | CASSTTGGRLAYSNEQFF
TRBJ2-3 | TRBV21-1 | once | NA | TGTGCCAGCATCGAGAGGCAGGGCACAGATACGCAGTATTTT | CASIERQGTDTQYF
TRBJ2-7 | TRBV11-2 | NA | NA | TGTGCCAGCAGACAATTGAGGGGGGTCTACGAGCAGTACTTC | CASRQLRGVYEQYF
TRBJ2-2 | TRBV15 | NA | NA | TGTGCCACCAGCAGAGATTTGGGGGTAGTCGGGACCGGGGAGCTGTTTTTT | CATSRDLGVVGTGELFF
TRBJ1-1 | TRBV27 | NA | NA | TGTGCCAGCAGTTTCGTTCTAGACACTGAAGCTTTCTTT | CASSFVLDTEAFF
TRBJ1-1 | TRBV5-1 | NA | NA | TGCGCCAGCAGCTTGGACACACAACCGAACACTGAAGCTTTCTTT | CASSLDTQPNTEAFF
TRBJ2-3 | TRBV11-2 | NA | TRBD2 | TGTGCCAGCAGCTCCGTACCGGGACTAGGGACAGATACGCAGTATTTT | CASSSVPGLGTDTQYF
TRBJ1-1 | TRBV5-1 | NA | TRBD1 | TGCGCCAGCGGAACGGGACAGGGGCAGAACACTGAAGCTTTCTTT | CASGTGQGQNTEAFF
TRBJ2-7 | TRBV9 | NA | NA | TGTGCCAGCAGCGTGAGATTATGGGTGCAGTACTTC | CASSVRLWVQYF
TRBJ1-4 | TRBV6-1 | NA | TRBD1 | TGTGCCAGCAGAGGGACAGGGGGGAATGAAAAACTGTTTTTT | CASRGTGGNEKLFF
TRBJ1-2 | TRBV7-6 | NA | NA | TGTGCCAGCAGCTCCCGCCTTTCTAACTATGGCTACACCTTC | CASSSRLSNYGYTF
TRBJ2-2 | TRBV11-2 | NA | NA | TGTGCCAGCAGCGCTAGGGCAGGGCCGAACACCGGGGAGCTGTTTTTT | CASSARAGPNTGELFF
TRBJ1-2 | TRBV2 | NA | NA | TGTGCCAGCAACGGCTACACCTTC | CASNGYTF
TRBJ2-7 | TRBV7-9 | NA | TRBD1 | TGTGCCAGCAGCCAAGACCAAACAGGGGACGAGCAGTACTTC | CASSQDQTGDEQYF
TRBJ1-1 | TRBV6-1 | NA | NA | TGTGCCAGCAGTGAAGGACTGGAGGGGACTGAAGCTTTCTTT | CASSEGLEGTEAFF
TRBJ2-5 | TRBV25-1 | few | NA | TGTGCCAGCAGTATCGGGGGACAAGAGACCCAGTACTTC | CASSIGGQETQYF
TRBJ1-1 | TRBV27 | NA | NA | TGTGCCAGCAGTCCAGATTACTTCGGAATGAACACTGAAGCTTTCTTT | CASSPDYFGMNTEAFF
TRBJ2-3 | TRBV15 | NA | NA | TGTGCCACCAGCAGAGACCCAACATATACGCAGTATTTT | CATSRDPTYTQYF
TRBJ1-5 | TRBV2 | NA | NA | TGTGCCAGCAGGTGGGGGTCGATCCAGTATAGCAATCAGCCCCAGCATTTT | CASRWGSIQYSNQPQHF
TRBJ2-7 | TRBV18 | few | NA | TGTGCCAGCTCACTTCAAGACTACGAGCAGTACTTC | CASSLQDYEQYF
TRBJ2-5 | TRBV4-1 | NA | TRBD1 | TGCGCCAGCAGCCAACTCAGGACAGGCCAAGAGACCCAGTACTTC | CASSQLRTGQETQYF
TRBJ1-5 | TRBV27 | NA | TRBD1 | TGTGCCAGCAGTTTATCGGCACAGGGGATTAATCAGCCCCAGCATTTT | CASSLSAQGINQPQHF
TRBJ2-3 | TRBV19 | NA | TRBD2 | TGTGCCAGTACCCAACGGCCGGGACTAGCGGCGACAGATACGCAGTATTTT | CASTQRPGLAATDTQYF
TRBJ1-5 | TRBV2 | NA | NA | TGTGCCAGCACCGAAGTTGGAGGGGGCAATCAGCCCCAGCATTTT | CASTEVGGGNQPQHF
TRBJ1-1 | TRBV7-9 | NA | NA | TGTGCCAGCAGCTCCCCCCACAGGGACGGGAAAACTGAAGCTTTCTTT | CASSSPHRDGKTEAFF
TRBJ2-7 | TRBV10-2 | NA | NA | TGCGCCAGCGGGGGATTAGAGCAGTACTTC | CASGGLEQYF
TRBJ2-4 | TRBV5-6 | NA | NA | TGTGCCAGCAGCACACTCGCAGGGTGGGCCAAAAACATTCAGTACTTC | CASSTLAGWAKNIQYF
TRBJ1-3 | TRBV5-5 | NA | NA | TGTGCCAGCAGCTACTCCGGGACTTGGGTCTCTGGAAACACCATATATTTT | CASSYSGTWVSGNTIYF
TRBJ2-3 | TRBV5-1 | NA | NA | TGCGCCAGCACCTATGGGCAGAGCACAGATACGCAGTATTTT | CASTYGQSTDTQYF
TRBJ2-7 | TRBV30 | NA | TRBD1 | TGTGCCTGGAGTCAGGGGGCCTACGAGCAGTACTTC | CAWSQGAYEQYF
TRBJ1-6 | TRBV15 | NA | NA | TGTGCCACCACCAAGGACAGTTATAATTCACCCCTCCACTTT | CATTKDSYNSPLHF
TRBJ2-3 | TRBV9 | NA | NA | TGTGCCAGCAGCGTATCTAGTAACACAGATACGCAGTATTTT | CASSVSSNTDTQYF
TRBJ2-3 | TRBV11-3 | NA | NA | TGTGCCAGCAGCTTCGGGATTGTTGGCACAGATACGCAGTATTTT | CASSFGIVGTDTQYF